The 19 T cell receptor beta chains in this list originate from one sample, sequenced in a study of blood T cell repertoires in COVID-19. Libraries were prepared by immunoSEQ multiplex PCR; TCRdb keeps only in-frame clonotypes and omits some of them. The profile shows fewer than 20,000 clones, about 88% of them singletons. Specimen: peripheral blood. The source is a man aged 40-49 years with active COVID-19.

V gene TRBV27 combines with J gene TRBJ2-1; TRBD2 matches 8 bases. V was clipped by 6 bases and J by 0 bases; unmatched bases: 7. Germline loops: CDR1 MNHEY, CDR2 SMNVEV (reference sequence). The CDR3 contains 16 residues. This CDR3 reads CASSNSSGSSYNEQFF. DNA for the CDR3: TGTGCCAGCAGCAATTCGAGCGGGAGCTCCTACAATGAGCAGTTCTTC.

The V call is TRBV29-1, the J call TRBJ2-5; D not resolved. CDR1 is SQVTM and CDR2 is ANQGSEA in the germline V gene. With 3 bases removed from V and 5 bases from J, the gap between germline ends came to 10 bases. The CDR3 consists of 12 residues. CDR3 bases: TGCAGCGTTGAGGTGACATTTGAGACCCAGTACTTC. Translated, it gives CSVEVTFETQYF.

The chain joins TRBV7-8 to TRBJ1-5, with TRBD1 matching over 7 bases. The CDR3 is 17 amino acids. J was trimmed by 0 bases and V by 5 bases; bases with no gene match: 10. In germline, CDR1 is SGHVS, CDR2 FQNEAQ. Written as DNA, the CDR3 is TGTGCCAGCAGCACTCGGACAGGTGGATATAGCAATCAGCCCCAGCATTTT. Protein: CASSTRTGGYSNQPQHF.

This chain links TRBV5-6 with TRBJ2-1, with 7 bases that match TRBD2. Germline values: CDR1 SGHDT, CDR2 YYEEEE. J was trimmed by 4 bases and V by 0 bases; bases with no gene match: 4. The CDR3 sequence is 15 residues long. In nucleotides, the CDR3 is TGTGCCAGCAGCTTGGACGGGAGGCCTTACAATGAGCAGTTCTTC. This gives the protein CASSLDGRPYNEQFF. Full variable domain (missing parts from reference TRBV5-6 and TRBJ2-1): DAGVTQSPTHLIKTRGQQVTLRCSPKSGHDTVSWYQQALGQGPQFIFQYYEEEERQRGNFPDRFSGHQFPNYSSELNVNALLLGDSALYLCASSLDGRPYNEQFFGPGTRLTVL.

By share, this clone counts as medium-sized. V gene TRBV19 combines with J gene TRBJ2-1, with 12 bases lining up with TRBD2. The germline V gene encodes CDR1 LNHDA and CDR2 SQIVND (reference sequence). The CDR3 is 17 amino acids. Trimming at V came to 2 bases and at J to 8 bases, leaving 10 bases not matched to a gene. This chain's CDR3 is CASSILLAGGPGDEQFF. The CDR3 DNA sequence: TGTGCCAGTAGTATACTCCTAGCGGGAGGGCCTGGGGATGAGCAGTTCTTC.

A remark on this clone: The same CDR3 arises from other DNA sequences in this sample as well. The V and J genes are TRBV12-3 or TRBV12-4 and TRBJ2-1; D gene uncertain. This CDR3 has 11 residues. V was pared by 6 bases and J by 4 bases, with 4 bases between. The CDR3 region has the DNA TGTGCCAGCAGCCAATACAATGAGCAGTTCTTC. Protein: CASSQYNEQFF.

The chain is built from TRBV3-1 (or the pseudogene TRBV3-2) and TRBJ2-7, with 9 bases aligning to TRBD1. Germline V gene sequence: CDR1 LGHDT, CDR2 YNNKEL (reference sequence). The CDR3 totals 18 residues. The J segment lost 5 bases and the V segment lost 6 bases, leaving 20 bases of the junction unmatched. CDR3 in DNA: TGTGCCAGCAGGCCAACAGGACTTACCCGGGACAGGGACAACGAGCAGTACTTC. It codes for CASRPTGLTRDRDNEQYF.

The chain combines TRBV4-1 with TRBJ2-3; TRBD2 might be the D (5 bases). The ends were cut back, 0 bases at V and 3 bases at J, with 22 bases in the middle. Germline values: CDR1 MGHRA, CDR2 YSYEKL. The CDR3 extends over 19 amino acids. CDR3 sequence reads: CASSQDMERIGIYTDTQYF. CDR3 DNA: TGCGCCAGCAGCCAAGATATGGAGCGGATAGGAATTTATACAGATACGCAGTATTTT.

The chain employs TRBV11-3 and TRBJ2-1; 10 bases map to TRBD1. The junction had 0 bases not matched to a gene; V was cut back by 1 base and J by 0 bases. CDR3 length equals 16 residues. Per germline, CDR1 SGHNT and CDR2 YENEEA. The CDR3 region has the DNA TGTGCCAGCAGCTTAGGGACAGGGGGCTCCTACAATGAGCAGTTCTTC. This sequence encodes CASSLGTGGSYNEQFF.

The V gene is TRBV5-1, the J gene TRBJ2-3; possibly TRBD1 for D (5 bases). This CDR3 is 14 amino acids long. The V end lost 5 bases, the J end lost 2 bases, and 12 bases lay between the germline ends. Germline V CDR1 and CDR2: SGHRS, YFSETQ. CDR3 region: CASRQGSSTDTQYF. CDR3 bases: TGCGCCAGCAGGCAGGGTTCTTCCACAGATACGCAGTATTTT.

In nucleotides, the CDR3 is TGTGCCAGCAGCTCCCTAGCGGGAGGGCCGGGTACGCAGTATTTT. Its translation is CASSSLAGGPGTQYF. The rearrangement joins TRBV5-4 to TRBJ2-3; TRBD2 agrees at 12 bases. The CDR3 consists of 15 residues. Germline trimming cut 3 bases from V and 8 bases from J; bases unmatched to any gene: 7. CDR1 SGHNT and CDR2 YYREEE come from the germline V gene (reference sequence).

This chain uses TRBV5-1 with TRBJ2-7; no clear D gene. Germline CDR1 and CDR2: SGHRS and YFSETQ. Trimming shortened V by 0 bases and J by 4 bases, and 5 bases separated the two germline ends. The CDR3 is made up of 12 amino acids. In nucleotides, the CDR3 is TGCGCCAGCAGCTTGGCTTCGTACGAGCAGTACTTC. Translating it yields CASSLASYEQYF.

J is TRBJ2-2 and V is TRBV27, with 7 bases that match TRBD1. CDR1 is MNHEY and CDR2 is SMNVEV in the germline V gene (reference sequence). V was pared by 5 bases and J by 4 bases, with 4 bases of the junction left unmatched. This CDR3 has 14 residues. In nucleotides, the CDR3 is TGTGCCAGCAGTACGGGACAGCCCACCGGGGAGCTGTTTTTT. It encodes CASSTGQPTGELFF.

The CDR3 region is CATRDGTGELFF. The CDR3 DNA follows: TGTGCCACGCGGGACGGCACCGGGGAGCTGTTTTTT. The V gene is TRBV6-5, the J gene TRBJ2-2; D perhaps matches TRBD2 (6 bases). This CDR3 region has 12 residues. Germline-derived CDR1 and CDR2 are MNHEY and SVGAGI. The ends were cut back, 10 bases at V and 4 bases at J, with 10 bases in the middle.

The chain is built from TRBV2 and TRBJ1-1; 9 bases map to TRBD1. This CDR3 has 17 amino acids. Germline V CDR1 and CDR2: SNHLY, FYNNEI. J gave up 4 bases and V 5 bases, and 14 bases lay outside the gene matches. CDR3 nucleotides: TGTGCCAGCAGTCCCGGGACAGGGATTTTGCTCTCCACTGAAGCTTTCTTT. Its translation: CASSPGTGILLSTEAFF.

The chain combines TRBV3-1 (or the pseudogene TRBV3-2) with TRBJ2-7, with TRBD1 identical over 9 bases. The CDR3 length is 17 residues. Germline V gene data show CDR1 as LGHDT and CDR2 as YNNKEL (reference sequence). The V and J ends lost 1 base and 2 bases, in that order; junction bases with no gene match: 9. The CDR3 DNA reads as TGTGCCAGCAGCCAAGTACCCCGACAGGGGGACCCCTACGAGCAGTACTTC. Translated: CASSQVPRQGDPYEQYF.

The chain has TRBV7-9 and TRBJ2-1; 10 bases agree with TRBD2. The V gene end was trimmed by 2 bases and the J gene end by 2 bases; junction bases not matched to a gene: 3. The CDR3 contains 16 residues. Germline CDR1 SEHNR, CDR2 FQNEAQ (reference sequence). The CDR3 reads CASSLRTSGTYNEQFF. Written as DNA, the CDR3 is TGTGCCAGCAGCTTAAGGACTAGCGGAACCTACAATGAGCAGTTCTTC.

This chain joins TRBV7-9 and TRBJ2-3, with a tentative D call TRBD2 (5 bases). The CDR3 contains 14 residues. Germline loops: CDR1 SEHNR, CDR2 FQNEAQ (reference sequence). With 3 bases removed from V and 2 bases from J, the gap between germline ends came to 9 bases. The CDR3 region has the DNA TGTGCCAGCAGCTTCCAGGAGGACACAGATACGCAGTATTTT. Translating gives CASSFQEDTDTQYF. The full variable domain, completed using reference TRBV7-9 and TRBJ2-3, is DTGVSQNPRHKITKRGQNVTFRCDPISEHNRLYWYRQTLGQGPEFLTYFQNEAQLEKSRLLSDRFSAERPKGSFSTLEIQRTEQGDSAMYLCASSFQEDTDTQYFGPGTRLTVL.

The V and J genes are TRBV18 and TRBJ2-1; TRBD2 matches 12 bases. The J segment lost 4 bases and the V segment lost 3 bases, leaving 7 bases of the junction unmatched. The CDR3 sequence is 17 residues long. Germline CDR1 KGHSH, CDR2 LQKENI. The CDR3 spells CASSPPGTSGPYNEQFF. DNA of the CDR3: TGTGCCAGCTCACCGCCTGGGACTAGCGGGCCATACAATGAGCAGTTCTTC.